This is a list of T cell receptor beta chains from one sample in a study of blood T cell repertoires in COVID-19. The data were produced by immunoSEQ multiplex PCR, yet TCRdb's version contains in-frame clones alone and is incomplete. The sample consists of approximately 9,200 clones, approximately 87% of them appearing once. Specimen: peripheral blood. These receptors all stem from a man in his fifties or sixties with acute or convalescent COVID-19. CDR3s include the opening cysteine and the closing phenylalanine or tryptophan. Each record gives: V gene, D gene, J gene, CDR3 length, clone size, CDR3 protein, CDR3 DNA. D genes are given only for firm matches. The size of a clone is reported for some rows only, either as once, few or many, or as a class for expanded clones.

TRBV12-3/TRBV12-4,NA,TRBJ1-2,11,NA,CASREGGGYTF,TGTGCCAGCCGAGAAGGCGGTGGCTACACCTTC
TRBV9,NA,TRBJ2-1,14,NA,CASSVGGGNDEQFF,TGTGCCAGCAGCGTAGGTGGAGGGAACGATGAGCAGTTCTTC
TRBV5-8,TRBD2,TRBJ2-1,15,NA,CASSLGLAGGDEQFF,TGTGCCAGCAGCTTGGGGCTAGCGGGAGGCGATGAGCAGTTCTTC
TRBV10-1,TRBD2,TRBJ2-3,15,NA,CASSGYSGITDTQYF,TGCGCCAGCAGTGGGTATAGCGGGATCACAGATACGCAGTATTTT
TRBV27,TRBD1,TRBJ2-3,16,NA,CASSAEGALSTDTQYF,TGTGCCAGCAGTGCTGAGGGGGCTTTGAGCACAGATACGCAGTATTTT
TRBV19,TRBD1,TRBJ1-5,18,NA,CASSNRDRGLYSNQPQHF,TGTGCCAGTAGTAACCGGGACAGGGGGCTGTATAGCAATCAGCCCCAGCATTTT
TRBV19,NA,TRBJ1-2,12,NA,CASRQGVGGYTF,TGTGCCAGTAGGCAGGGCGTCGGTGGCTACACCTTC
TRBV6-4,NA,TRBJ1-6,14,NA,CASSDSGGNSPLHF,TGTGCCAGCAGTGACTCAGGGGGTAATTCACCCCTCCACTTT
TRBV6-2/TRBV6-3,TRBD2,TRBJ2-2,14,NA,CASSLGLAAGELFF,TGTGCCAGCAGTTTGGGACTAGCTGCCGGGGAGCTGTTTTTT
TRBV5-8,NA,TRBJ1-1,15,NA,CASSLGGSRDTQAFF,TGTGCCAGCAGCTTGGGAGGGTCGAGGGACACTCAAGCTTTCTTT
TRBV4-1,NA,TRBJ1-5,14,NA,CASSQARGIQPQHF,TGCGCCAGCAGCCAAGCTCGGGGAATTCAGCCCCAGCATTTT
TRBV6-2/TRBV6-3,NA,TRBJ1-1,14,once,CASSLRTGNTEAFF,TGTGCCAGCAGCCTCAGGACTGGGAACACTGAAGCTTTCTTT
TRBV7-9,NA,TRBJ2-2,13,NA,CASIWGVVGELFF,TGTGCCAGCATTTGGGGAGTTGTCGGGGAGCTGTTTTTT
TRBV18,TRBD1,TRBJ1-1,13,NA,CASSRQGGTEAFF,TGTGCCAGCTCACGACAGGGAGGCACTGAAGCTTTCTTT
TRBV5-1,NA,TRBJ2-1,15,NA,CASSLEMARQNEQFF,TGCGCCAGCAGCTTGGAGATGGCCCGCCAGAATGAGCAGTTCTTC
TRBV19,NA,TRBJ2-5,12,NA,CASSRYQETQYF,TGTGCCAGTAGTCGGTACCAAGAGACCCAGTACTTC
TRBV5-1,NA,TRBJ1-2,14,NA,CASSFPQGGDGYTF,TGCGCCAGCAGCTTCCCCCAGGGCGGTGATGGCTACACCTTC
TRBV30,TRBD1,TRBJ2-5,15,NA,CAWSFLGTGKETQYF,TGTGCCTGGAGTTTTTTGGGGACAGGGAAAGAGACCCAGTACTTC
TRBV6-5,NA,TRBJ1-5,14,NA,CASRPTGSTQPQHF,TGTGCCAGCCGACCAACAGGGTCGACTCAGCCCCAGCATTTT
TRBV6-2/TRBV6-3,NA,TRBJ1-5,13,NA,CASSYSHPQPQHF,TGTGCCAGCAGTTACTCCCATCCACAGCCCCAGCATTTT
TRBV18,NA,TRBJ2-1,13,NA,CASSRSGLEEQFF,TGTGCCAGCTCACGAAGCGGGCTCGAGGAGCAGTTCTTC
TRBV5-4,TRBD2,TRBJ2-2,14,NA,CASSPERETGELFF,TGTGCCAGCAGCCCGGAGCGGGAAACCGGGGAGCTGTTTTTT
TRBV12-3/TRBV12-4,NA,TRBJ1-1,10,NA,CASSLLDARF,TGTGCCAGCAGTCTACTCGATGCGCGATTT
TRBV29-1,NA,TRBJ2-7,12,once,CSVEGTRSEQYF,TGCAGCGTTGAAGGGACAAGATCCGAGCAGTACTTC
TRBV19,NA,TRBJ2-2,18,NA,CASTAHPGTPANTGELFF,TGTGCCAGTACCGCACACCCCGGGACACCCGCGAACACCGGGGAGCTGTTTTTT
TRBV5-4,TRBD2,TRBJ2-5,15,NA,CASTSLAGGPETQYF,TGTGCCAGCACCTCACTAGCGGGGGGGCCGGAGACCCAGTACTTC